This TCR beta chain was obtained from a study of blood T cell repertoires in COVID-19. At the level of the study: Samples taken during acute and convalescent COVID-19 were collected in the United States, Italy and Spain.

V shed 5 bases and J 6 bases; nucleotides not matched to a gene: 11. The CDR3 totals 15 residues. CDR1 and CDR2 from the germline V gene are MNHEY and SVGAGI. As originally analysed: Amplification from reference gene primers served as the basis for estimated nucleated cell counts. The assay was immunoSEQ multiplex PCR, and TCRdb's table has in-frame clones only and misses some. V, J and clone size reflect that table, while D and trimming were determined from the DNA. The sample has 160,000 or so clones, around 85% seen once; the top ten hold about 5%. Recruitment covered about two dozen US areas and drew participants whose ages spanned about 18 to 100 years. Clinical history reported by participants formed the basis on which cohorts were assigned.

This sequence was found in a woman between 40 and 55 years old with acute COVID-19. This chain uses TRBV6-5 with TRBJ1-1; TRBD1 matches 8 bases. Sequenced: PBMCs or T cells enriched from blood (not recorded which). The CDR3 spells CASSSIGQGVPEAFF. The CDR3 DNA sequence: TGTGCCAGCAGTAGCATTGGACAGGGCGTCCCTGAAGCTTTCTTT.